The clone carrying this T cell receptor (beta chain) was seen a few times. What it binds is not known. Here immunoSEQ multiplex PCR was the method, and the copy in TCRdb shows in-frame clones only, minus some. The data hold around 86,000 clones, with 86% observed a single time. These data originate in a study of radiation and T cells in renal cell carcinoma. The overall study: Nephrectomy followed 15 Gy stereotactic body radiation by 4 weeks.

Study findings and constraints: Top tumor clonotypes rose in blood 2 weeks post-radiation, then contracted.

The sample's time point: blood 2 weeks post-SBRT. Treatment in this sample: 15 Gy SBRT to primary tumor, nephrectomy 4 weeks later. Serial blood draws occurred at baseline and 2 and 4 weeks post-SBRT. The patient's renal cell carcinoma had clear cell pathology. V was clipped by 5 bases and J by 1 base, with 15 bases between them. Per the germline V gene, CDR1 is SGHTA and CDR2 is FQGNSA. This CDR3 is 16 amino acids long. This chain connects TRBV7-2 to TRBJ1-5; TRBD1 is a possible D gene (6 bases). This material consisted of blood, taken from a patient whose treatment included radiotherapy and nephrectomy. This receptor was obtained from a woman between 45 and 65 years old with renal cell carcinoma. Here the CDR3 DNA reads TGTGCCAGCAGCCCAATCGCAGGGACAAGCAATCAGCCCCAGCATTTT. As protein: CASSPIAGTSNQPQHF.